One and the same sample provided the 19 T cell receptor beta chains below, sequenced in a study of cytomegalovirus exposure and HLA in healthy donors. PCR employed 60 Vbeta and 13 Jbeta primers. Data came from immunoSEQ multiplex PCR; TCRdb stores just in-frame clones and leaves some out. Of more than 85,000 clones in the sample, over 60% are singletons; the top ten hold roughly an eighth. Sequencing used PBMCs. The receptors shown here come from a man aged 30 to 45 in good health and CMV-seropositive.

CDR3: CASSLVSGAGLNEQFF. CDR3 coding DNA: TGTGCCAGCAGCTTAGTTTCTGGGGCAGGGTTAAATGAGCAGTTCTTC. The chain carries TRBV7-6 and TRBJ2-1, with D perhaps TRBD1 (5 bases). The CDR3 totals 16 residues. From germline, CDR1 is SGHVS and CDR2 FNYEAQ. Deletions cut 1 base from V and 7 bases from J, with 17 bases between. The full variable domain, with the rest looked up from reference TRBV7-6 and TRBJ2-1, is GAGVSQSPRYKVTKRGQDVALRCDPISGHVSLYWYRQALGQGPEFLTYFNYEAQQDKSGLPNDRFSAERPEGSISTLTIQRTEQRDSAMYRCASSLVSGAGLNEQFFGPGTRLTVL.

There are a few counts of this clone. V usage is TRBV4-3 and J usage is TRBJ1-4, with 10 positions matching TRBD1. V gave up 3 bases and J gave up 8 bases; unmatched junction bases: 3. Germline V gene data show CDR1 as LGHNA and CDR2 as YSLEER. The CDR3 has 14 residues. CDR3 nucleotide sequence: TGCGCCAGCAGCCAGGGACAGGGGAGGGAAAAACTGTTTTTT. Its translation: CASSQGQGREKLFF.

V is TRBV7-3 and J is TRBJ2-1; the match to TRBD2 covers 11 bases. The CDR3 is 15 amino acids. The J segment lost 7 bases and the V segment lost 5 bases, leaving 7 bases of the junction unmatched. From germline, CDR1 is SGHTA and CDR2 FQGTGA. CDR3 bases: TGTGCCAGCAGCGCTAGCGGGGGGACAGCGAATGAGCAGTTCTTC. The encoded protein is CASSASGGTANEQFF. The full variable domain, completed using reference TRBV7-3 and TRBJ2-1, is GAGVSQTPSNKVTEKGKYVELRCDPISGHTALYWYRQSLGQGPEFLIYFQGTGAADDSGLPNDRFFAVRPEGSVSTLKIQRTERGDSAVYLCASSASGGTANEQFFGPGTRLTVL.

This chain connects TRBV7-9 to TRBJ1-5; TRBD1 is a possible D gene (6 bases). The length of the CDR3 is 14 residues. V lost 4 bases, J lost 6 bases, and 13 bases lay in between. Germline V gene lookup returns CDR1 SEHNR and CDR2 FQNEAQ (reference sequence). CDR3 protein: CASSYTGKGQPQHF. CDR3 coding DNA: TGTGCCAGCAGCTACACAGGGAAGGGTCAGCCCCAGCATTTT.

The chain joins TRBV25-1 to TRBJ1-2; 9 bases map to TRBD1. This CDR3 has 16 amino acids. Germline CDR1 reads MGHDK; CDR2 reads SYGVNS. The J segment lost 4 bases and the V segment lost 1 base, leaving 7 bases of the junction unmatched. The CDR3, as DNA: TGTGCCAGCAGTGAATCTACAGGGGGCTGGGGCTATGGCTACACCTTC. Protein sequence: CASSESTGGWGYGYTF.

The chain is built from TRBV7-9 and TRBJ2-5, with a tentative D call TRBD1 (5 bases). The CDR3 contains 17 residues. The V gene's germline CDR1 is SEHNR and CDR2 FQNEAQ (reference sequence). Trimming removed 5 bases at V and 5 bases at J, with 24 bases between. The CDR3 spells CASSNRVGQGNWETQYF. The CDR3 bases are TGTGCCAGCAGCAACCGCGTAGGGCAGGGCAACTGGGAGACCCAGTACTTC.

The chain couples TRBV6-6 to TRBJ1-5, with D tentatively TRBD1 (6 bases). This CDR3 is built from 14 residues. Trimming pared 5 bases from V and 3 bases from J, leaving 11 bases between. Looked up from germline, CDR1 is MNHNY and CDR2 is SVGAGI (reference sequence). CDR3 residues: CASSQSGANQPQHF. The CDR3 DNA is TGTGCCAGCAGTCAATCAGGGGCCAATCAGCCCCAGCATTTT.

The genes are TRBV4-3 and TRBJ1-1, with D perhaps matching TRBD1 (5 bases). The CDR3 is 15 amino acids. The V gene lost 5 bases and the J gene lost 1 base, with 14 bases spanning the gap. Looked up from germline, CDR1 is LGHNA and CDR2 is YSLEER. CDR3 coding DNA: TGCGCCAGCAGCAGCGTCCTGGGGGGGAACACTGAAGCTTTCTTT. It translates to CASSSVLGGNTEAFF.

This chain connects TRBV7-6 to TRBJ1-5; 7 bases fit TRBD1. Germline trimming cut 3 bases from V and 7 bases from J; bases unmatched to any gene: 9. Germline CDR1 and CDR2: SGHVS and FNYEAQ. The CDR3 has 15 amino acids. The CDR3 region has the DNA TGTGCCAGCAGCTTTAGGGCAGGGGGTGGACAGCCCCAGCATTTT. Its protein product is CASSFRAGGGQPQHF.

The chain combines TRBV6-5 with TRBJ2-7; TRBD2 agrees at 7 bases. Germline CDR1 MNHEY, CDR2 SVGAGI. This CDR3 spans 12 amino acids. Unmatched junction bases numbered 1, after V lost 5 bases and J lost 3 bases. The CDR3 DNA sequence: TGTGCCAGCAGTCCGGGGGGCTACGAGCAGTACTTC. Translation gives CASSPGGYEQYF.

This sequence joins TRBV2 and TRBJ2-2, with D perhaps matching TRBD2 (6 bases). Germline CDR1 is SNHLY and CDR2 is FYNNEI. V lost 4 bases, J lost 1 base, and 10 bases lay in between. CDR3 length: 15 residues. This CDR3 is CASSATSWNTGELFF. The CDR3 nucleotides are TGTGCCAGCAGTGCGACTAGTTGGAACACCGGGGAGCTGTTTTTT.

As for this clone: No DNA is shown, since the ends of the CDR3 on it are uncertain; the CDR3 is the one TCRdb lists. The rearrangement joins TRBV30 to TRBJ2-5; the tabulated D call, TRBD1, remains unverified against the DNA. Germline CDR1 reads GTSNPN; CDR2 reads SVGIG (reference sequence). Including both end residues, the CDR3 is 11 amino acids long. CDR3 residues: CAWGTGTRAYF.

In its sample, this clone was seen a few times. This rearrangement joins TRBV21-1 to TRBJ2-2; TRBD2 is the table's D call and was not checked against the DNA. TRBV21-1 is termed a pseudogene. This CDR3 region has 19 residues. The CDR3 loop is CASSKAPGTSGGPTGELFF. CDR3 nucleotides: TGTGCCAGCAGCAAAGCGCCCGGGACTAGCGGGGGACCCACCGGGGAGCTGTTTTTT.

This chain links TRBV21-1 with TRBJ1-2; the table's D call of TRBD1 was not tested on the DNA. TRBV21-1 corresponds to a pseudogene. The CDR3 consists of 16 residues. The CDR3 DNA reads as TGTGCCAGCAGCAATAGCAGGGGCCGGGGTACCTATGGCTACACCTTC. Translating gives CASSNSRGRGTYGYTF.

The rearrangement uses TRBV4-3 and TRBJ1-3; unclear D gene. Deletions cut 4 bases from V and 0 bases from J, with 10 bases between. Germline V lookup: CDR1 LGHNA, CDR2 YSLEER. The length of the CDR3 is 15 residues. The CDR3 is CASSLEEVSGNTIYF. CDR3 nucleotide sequence: TGCGCCAGCAGCCTCGAGGAGGTCTCTGGAAACACCATATATTTT.

This sequence joins TRBV29-1 and TRBJ1-2; 8 positions agree with TRBD1. V was clipped by 6 bases and J by 7 bases; unmatched bases: 13. Germline CDR1 and CDR2: SQVTM and ANQGSEA. This CDR3 is built from 14 residues. This CDR3 reads CSVDPRQGIGGYTF. The CDR3, as DNA: TGCAGCGTGGACCCTCGACAGGGGATCGGTGGCTACACCTTC.

V gene TRBV5-1 combines with J gene TRBJ2-1; possibly TRBD1 for D (5 bases). CDR3 size: 12 residues. The germline V gene has CDR1 SGHRS and CDR2 YFSETQ. V was trimmed by 4 bases and J by 9 bases, leaving 11 bases between them. Here the CDR3 DNA reads TGCGCCAGCAGCCCTTCTGGGGCTGAGCAGTTCTTC. It encodes CASSPSGAEQFF.

The chain carries TRBV7-2 and TRBJ2-3; possible D gene TRBD2, 7 bases. The CDR3 spans 15 residues. The V gene lost 4 bases and the J gene lost 4 bases, with 15 bases spanning the gap. Germline loops: CDR1 SGHTA, CDR2 FQGNSA. Here the CDR3 reads CASSSLRGGADTQYF. The CDR3 DNA follows: TGTGCCAGCAGCTCCTTGAGAGGGGGGGCAGATACGCAGTATTTT. The full variable domain, its missing parts supplied by reference TRBV7-2 and TRBJ2-3, is GAGVSQSPSNKVTEKGKDVELRCDPISGHTALYWYRQSLGQGLEFLIYFQGNSAPDKSGLPSDRFSAERTGGSVSTLTIQRTQQEDSAVYLCASSSLRGGADTQYFGPGTRLTVL.

This rearrangement joins TRBV27 to TRBJ2-1, with TRBD1 matching over 10 bases. The V and J ends lost 4 bases and 4 bases, in that order; junction bases with no gene match: 16. Germline V gene lookup returns CDR1 MNHEY and CDR2 SMNVEV (reference sequence). This CDR3 comprises 19 residues. The CDR3 DNA reads as TGTGCCAGCAGTTCCCCCCTTGGGGGGACAGGGGCCCTATACAATGAGCAGTTCTTC. As protein: CASSSPLGGTGALYNEQFF.